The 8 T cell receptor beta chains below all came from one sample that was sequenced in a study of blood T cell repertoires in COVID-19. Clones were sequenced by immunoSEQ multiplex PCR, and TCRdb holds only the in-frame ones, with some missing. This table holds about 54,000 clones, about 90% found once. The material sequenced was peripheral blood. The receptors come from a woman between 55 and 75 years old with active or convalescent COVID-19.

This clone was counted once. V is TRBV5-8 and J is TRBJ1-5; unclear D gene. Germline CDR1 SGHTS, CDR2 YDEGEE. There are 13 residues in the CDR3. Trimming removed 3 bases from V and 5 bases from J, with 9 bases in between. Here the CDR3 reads CASSSLGDQPQHF. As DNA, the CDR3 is TGTGCCAGCAGCTCGCTTGGAGATCAGCCCCAGCATTTT.

The CDR3 coding sequence is TGTGCCAGCAGCAAAGCGGGAGTGGGGAATGAGCAGTTCTTC. Its translation: CASSKAGVGNEQFF. The V and J genes are TRBV7-3 and TRBJ2-1; 8 nucleotides line up with TRBD2. The CDR3 sequence is 14 residues long. The germline V gene has CDR1 SGHTA and CDR2 FQGTGA. J lost 7 bases, V lost 5 bases, and 7 bases had no gene match.

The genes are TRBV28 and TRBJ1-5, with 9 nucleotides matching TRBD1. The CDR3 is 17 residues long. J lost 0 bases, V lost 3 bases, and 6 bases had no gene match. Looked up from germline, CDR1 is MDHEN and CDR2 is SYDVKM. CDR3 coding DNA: TGTGCCAGCAGTTTGTTCAAGGGACAGGGTAGCAATCAGCCCCAGCATTTT. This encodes CASSLFKGQGSNQPQHF.

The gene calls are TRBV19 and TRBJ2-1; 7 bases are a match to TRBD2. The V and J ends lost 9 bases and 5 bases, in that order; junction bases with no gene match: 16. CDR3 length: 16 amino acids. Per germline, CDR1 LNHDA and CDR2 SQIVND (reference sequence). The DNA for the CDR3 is TGTGCCAGCAGAACCGGGACTAAAGTTCTCCACAATGAGCAGTTCTTC. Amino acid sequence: CASRTGTKVLHNEQFF.

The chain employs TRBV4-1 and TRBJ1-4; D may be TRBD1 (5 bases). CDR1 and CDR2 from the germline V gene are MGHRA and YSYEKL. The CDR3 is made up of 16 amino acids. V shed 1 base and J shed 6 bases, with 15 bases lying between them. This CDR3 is CASSQVSGVGYEKLFF. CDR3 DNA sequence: TGCGCCAGCAGCCAAGTCTCGGGGGTTGGTTATGAAAAACTGTTTTTT.

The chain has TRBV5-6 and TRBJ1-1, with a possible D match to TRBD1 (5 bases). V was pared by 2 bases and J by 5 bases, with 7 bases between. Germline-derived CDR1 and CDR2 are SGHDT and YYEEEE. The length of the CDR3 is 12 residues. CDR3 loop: CASSLGQTEAFF. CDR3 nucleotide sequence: TGTGCCAGCAGCTTAGGACAAACTGAAGCTTTCTTT.

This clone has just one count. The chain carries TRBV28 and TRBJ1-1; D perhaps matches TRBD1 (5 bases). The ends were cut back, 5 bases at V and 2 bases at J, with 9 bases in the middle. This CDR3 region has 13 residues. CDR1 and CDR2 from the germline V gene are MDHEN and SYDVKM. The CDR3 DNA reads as TGTGCCAGCAGTCTAGGACAAAACACTGAAGCTTTCTTT. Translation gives CASSLGQNTEAFF.

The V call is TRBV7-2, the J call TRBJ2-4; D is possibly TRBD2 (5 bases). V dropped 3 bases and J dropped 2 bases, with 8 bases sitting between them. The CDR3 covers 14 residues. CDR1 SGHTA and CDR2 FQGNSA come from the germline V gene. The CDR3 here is CASSLGGSKNIQYF. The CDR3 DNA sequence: TGTGCCAGCAGCTTGGGCGGGTCCAAAAACATTCAGTACTTC.